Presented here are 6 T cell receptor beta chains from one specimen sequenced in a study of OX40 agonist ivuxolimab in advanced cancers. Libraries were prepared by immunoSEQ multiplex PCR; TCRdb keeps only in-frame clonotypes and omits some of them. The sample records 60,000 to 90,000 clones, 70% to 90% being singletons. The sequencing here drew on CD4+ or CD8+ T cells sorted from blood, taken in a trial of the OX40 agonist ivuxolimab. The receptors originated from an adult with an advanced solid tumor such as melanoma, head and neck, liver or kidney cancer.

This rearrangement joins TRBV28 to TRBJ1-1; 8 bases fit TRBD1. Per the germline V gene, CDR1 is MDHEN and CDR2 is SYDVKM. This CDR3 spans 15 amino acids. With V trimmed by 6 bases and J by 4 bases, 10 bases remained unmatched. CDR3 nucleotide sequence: TGTGCCAGCAGGCCAGAAGGACAGGGAGCCACTGAAGCTTTCTTT. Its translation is CASRPEGQGATEAFF.

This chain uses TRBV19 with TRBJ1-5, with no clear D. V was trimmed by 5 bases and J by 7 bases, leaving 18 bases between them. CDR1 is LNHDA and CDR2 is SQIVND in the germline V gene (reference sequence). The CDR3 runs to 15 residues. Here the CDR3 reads CASSVPRGRDQPQHF. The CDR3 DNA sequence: TGTGCCAGTAGTGTTCCGCGAGGGAGAGACCAGCCCCAGCATTTT.

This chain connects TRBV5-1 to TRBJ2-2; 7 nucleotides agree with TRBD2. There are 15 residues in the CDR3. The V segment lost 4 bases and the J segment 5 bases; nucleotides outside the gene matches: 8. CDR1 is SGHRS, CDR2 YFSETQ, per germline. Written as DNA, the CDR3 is TGCGCCAGCAGCGGGTCACTAGCGTCAACCGGGGAGCTGTTTTTT. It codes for CASSGSLASTGELFF.

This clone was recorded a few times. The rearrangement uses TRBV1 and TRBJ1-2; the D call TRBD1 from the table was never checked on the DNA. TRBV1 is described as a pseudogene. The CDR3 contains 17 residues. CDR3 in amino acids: CTSSQEGTGRANYGYTF. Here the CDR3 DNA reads TGCACCAGCAGCCAAGAGGGGACAGGGCGAGCTAACTATGGCTACACCTTC.

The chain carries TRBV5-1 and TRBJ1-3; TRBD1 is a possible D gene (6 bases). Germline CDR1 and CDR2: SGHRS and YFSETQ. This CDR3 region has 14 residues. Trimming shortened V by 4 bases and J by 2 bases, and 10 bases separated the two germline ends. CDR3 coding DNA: TGCGCCAGCAGCACTGGACAGACTGGAAACACCATATATTTT. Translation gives CASSTGQTGNTIYF.

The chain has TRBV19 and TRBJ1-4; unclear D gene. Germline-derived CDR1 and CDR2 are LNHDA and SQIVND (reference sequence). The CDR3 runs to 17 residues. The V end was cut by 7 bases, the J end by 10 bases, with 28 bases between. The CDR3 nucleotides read TGTGCCAGTAACCCAGGTCCTCGTCGGGGAAACCGGGGAAAACTGTTTTTT. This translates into CASNPGPRRGNRGKLFF.